Below, 17 T cell receptor beta chains from the same sample are listed, as sequenced in a study of shared clonotypes between healthy human individuals. TCRdb's copy holds only in-frame clones and misses some; the assay was immunoSEQ multiplex PCR. The sample records a few hundred thousand clones, less than 75% being singletons. Sequencing was carried out using memory CD4+ T cells sorted from blood. Noted subset: CD45RA-negative fraction. These receptors originate from a young man in good health.

The J gene is TRBJ2-1, the V gene TRBV19; D remains ambiguous. Trimming pared 4 bases from V and 15 bases from J, leaving 22 bases between. CDR3 length: 14 residues. The germline V gene encodes CDR1 LNHDA and CDR2 SQIVND (reference sequence). The DNA of the CDR3 is TGTGCCAGTAGTAAGGGCCAAGACAAGCAGAGATTGTTCTTC. Residues: CASSKGQDKQRLFF.

This clone was recorded a few times. J is TRBJ2-5 and V is TRBV29-1, with 8 bases lining up with TRBD1. The CDR3 is made up of 16 amino acids. The trim removed 3 bases at V and 5 bases at J, leaving 14 bases unmatched. The germline V gene has CDR1 SQVTM and CDR2 ANQGSEA. The CDR3 sequence: CSVDRTGFSGGETQYF. The CDR3 DNA reads as TGCAGCGTTGACCGGACAGGGTTTTCGGGCGGTGAGACCCAGTACTTC.

The rearrangement uses TRBV14 and TRBJ1-1; D is ambiguous. V was pared by 7 bases and J by 6 bases, with 18 bases between. The CDR3 sequence is 14 residues long. Looked up from germline, CDR1 is SGHDN and CDR2 is FVKESK. The CDR3 DNA follows: TGTGCCAGCAAAACCCAAGCGGGGTCTTCTGAAGCTTTCTTT. It translates to CASKTQAGSSEAFF. The full variable domain, rest sourced from reference TRBV14 and TRBJ1-1, is EAGVTQFPSHSVIEKGQTVTLRCDPISGHDNLYWYRRVMGKEIKFLLHFVKESKQDESGMPNNRFLAERTGGTYSTLKVQPAELEDSGVYFCASKTQAGSSEAFFGQGTRLTVV.

The chain uses TRBV5-1 and TRBJ2-6, with D possibly matching TRBD1 (5 bases). Trimming removed 4 bases at V and 2 bases at J, with 16 bases between. The germline V gene has CDR1 SGHRS and CDR2 YFSETQ. The CDR3 extends over 17 amino acids. In DNA, the CDR3 is TGCGCCAGCAGCCAGATTTGGGCAGGGACTGGGGCCAACGTCCTGACTTTC. This translates into CASSQIWAGTGANVLTF.

V is TRBV9 and J is TRBJ2-1, with 8 bases lining up with TRBD2. The germline V gene encodes CDR1 SGDLS and CDR2 YYNGEE. The CDR3 totals 15 residues. The V and J ends lost 2 bases and 6 bases, in that order; junction bases with no gene match: 7. Here the CDR3 reads CASSVSTGGVNEQFF. The CDR3 region has the DNA TGTGCCAGCAGCGTCTCTACGGGAGGGGTCAATGAGCAGTTCTTC.

CDR3 DNA: TGTGCCAGCAGCGATGGAGGCAGCAGACGCCATAGCAATCAGCCCCAGCATTTT. It is translated as CASSDGGSRRHSNQPQHF. The chain employs TRBV9 and TRBJ1-5; D is unresolved. This CDR3 has 18 residues. V lost 3 bases and J 0 bases, leaving 19 bases between the germline ends. Germline values: CDR1 SGDLS, CDR2 YYNGEE. The full variable domain, completed using reference TRBV9 and TRBJ1-5, is DSGVTQTPKHLITATGQRVTLRCSPRSGDLSVYWYQQSLDQGLQFLIQYYNGEERAKGNILERFSAQQFPDLHSELNLSSLELGDSALYFCASSDGGSRRHSNQPQHFGDGTRLSIL.

This chain joins TRBV27 and TRBJ1-2; 7 bases fit TRBD1. Germline trimming cut 6 bases from V and 7 bases from J; bases unmatched to any gene: 11. Looked up from germline, CDR1 is MNHEY and CDR2 is SMNVEV (reference sequence). CDR3 length: 14 residues. CDR3 region: CASRDRAGARGYTF. CDR3 DNA: TGTGCCAGCAGAGACAGGGCGGGGGCTCGTGGCTACACCTTC.

In its sample, this clone was seen a few times. V gene TRBV9 combines with J gene TRBJ2-7, with D maybe TRBD1 (5 bases). There are 13 residues in the CDR3. V was trimmed by 3 bases and J by 1 base, leaving 8 bases between them. In germline, CDR1 is SGDLS, CDR2 YYNGEE. CDR3 residues: CASSGTPSYEQYF. The CDR3 region has the DNA TGTGCCAGCAGCGGGACACCTTCCTACGAGCAGTACTTC.

CDR3 sequence (DNA): TGTGCCAGCAGCTCGGGACAGGGGGTTGACGAGCAGTACTTC. Encoded protein: CASSSGQGVDEQYF. This chain connects TRBV11-3 to TRBJ2-7, with TRBD1 identical over 11 bases. This CDR3 has 14 residues. Germline V gene data show CDR1 as SGHNT and CDR2 as YENEEA. V lost 4 bases and J lost 5; bases outside the gene matches: 4.

This chain links TRBV2 with TRBJ2-2, with TRBD2 matching 14 bases. Trimming removed 6 bases from V and 2 bases from J; junction bases left unmatched: 5. This CDR3 spans 17 amino acids. Germline assignment: CDR1 SNHLY and CDR2 FYNNEI. Here the CDR3 DNA reads TGTGCCAGCAGAGGGGGACTAGCGGGAGTTAACACCGGGGAGCTGTTTTTT. It encodes CASRGGLAGVNTGELFF.

Turning to this clone: Possible read error: a much larger clone is one base away. The rearrangement joins TRBV6-6 to TRBJ2-5, with D tentatively TRBD1 (6 bases). The CDR3 has 12 residues. The germline V gene has CDR1 MNHNY and CDR2 SVGAGI (reference sequence). Deletions cut 6 bases from V and 1 base from J, with 6 bases between. CDR3 amino acids: CASRDSQETQYF. In DNA, the CDR3 is TGTGCCAGCAGGGACAGCCAAGAGACCCAGTACTTC.

The chain is built from TRBV4-1 and TRBJ2-7; D is undetermined. Per the germline V gene, CDR1 is MGHRA and CDR2 is YSYEKL. Trimming removed 0 bases from V and 12 bases from J, with 15 bases in between. This CDR3 has 13 residues. CDR3 sequence reads: CASSQDLAVLVYF. The CDR3 DNA sequence: TGCGCCAGCAGCCAAGATCTGGCAGTCCTGGTGTACTTC.

J is TRBJ2-2 and V is TRBV11-2, with 10 positions matching TRBD1. Germline lookup yields CDR1 SGHAT and CDR2 FQNNGV. The length of the CDR3 is 15 residues. Trimming took 5 bases from V and 4 from J; bases not matched to a gene: 4. The CDR3 is CASSPDRGRTGELFF. CDR3 DNA: TGTGCCAGCAGCCCCGACAGGGGGCGCACCGGGGAGCTGTTTTTT.

V gene TRBV5-5 combines with J gene TRBJ1-3; D ambiguous. V lost 4 bases and J lost 0, with 8 bases in between. Germline CDR1 is SGHKS and CDR2 is YYEKEE (reference sequence). The CDR3 sequence is 14 residues long. CDR3 in amino acids: CASSQPGSGNTIYF. The CDR3 region has the DNA TGTGCCAGCAGCCAGCCAGGCTCTGGAAACACCATATATTTT. Looking up the rest from reference TRBV5-5 and TRBJ1-3 gives the full variable domain: DAGVTQSPTHLIKTRGQQVTLRCSPISGHKSVSWYQQVLGQGPQFIFQYYEKEERGRGNFPDRFSARQFPNYSSELNVNALLLGDSALYLCASSQPGSGNTIYFGEGSWLTVV.

The chain joins TRBV29-1 to TRBJ2-3; 9 bases agree with TRBD2. The V gene end was trimmed by 6 bases and the J gene end by 6 bases; junction bases not matched to a gene: 7. Germline V CDR1 and CDR2: SQVTM, ANQGSEA. The CDR3 is 13 amino acids. CDR3 in amino acids: CSVRLAGMDTQYF. In DNA, the CDR3 is TGCAGCGTCCGTCTAGCGGGAATGGATACGCAGTATTTT.

The chain couples TRBV5-4 to TRBJ2-5; D is perhaps TRBD2 (6 bases). The V gene lost 1 base and the J gene lost 1 base, with 8 bases spanning the gap. The germline gives CDR1 SGHNT, CDR2 YYREEE (reference sequence). This CDR3 is built from 14 residues. The CDR3 DNA follows: TGTGCCAGCAGCTTGAGGAGGGGCCAAGAGACCCAGTACTTC. It codes for CASSLRRGQETQYF.

The chain uses TRBV5-4 and TRBJ2-1; D remains unclear. Trimming cost V 0 bases and J 3 bases, with 10 bases left between them. The CDR3 length is 15 residues. Germline values: CDR1 SGHNT, CDR2 YYREEE (reference sequence). In DNA form, the CDR3 reads TGTGCCAGCAGCTTGGGAGCCGACAACTACAATGAGCAGTTCTTC. This codes for CASSLGADNYNEQFF.